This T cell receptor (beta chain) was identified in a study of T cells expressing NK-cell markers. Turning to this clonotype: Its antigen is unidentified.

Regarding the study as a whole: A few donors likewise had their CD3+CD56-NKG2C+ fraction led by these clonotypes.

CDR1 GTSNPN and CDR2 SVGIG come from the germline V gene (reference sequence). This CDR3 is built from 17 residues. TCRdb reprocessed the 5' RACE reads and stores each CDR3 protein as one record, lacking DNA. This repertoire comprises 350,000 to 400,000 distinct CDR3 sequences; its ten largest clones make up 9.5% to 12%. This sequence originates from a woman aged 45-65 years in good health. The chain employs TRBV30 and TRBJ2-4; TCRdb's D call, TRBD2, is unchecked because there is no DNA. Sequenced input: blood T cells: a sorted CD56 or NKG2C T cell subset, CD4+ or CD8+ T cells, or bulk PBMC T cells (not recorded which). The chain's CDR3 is CAWSGAGTSGSYYIQYF. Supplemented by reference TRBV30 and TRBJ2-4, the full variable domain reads SQTIHQWPATLVQPVGSPLSLECTVEGTSNPNLYWYRQAAGRGLQLLFYSVGIGQISSEVPQNLSASRPQDRQFILSSKKLLLSDSGFYLCAWSGAGTSGSYYIQYFGAGTRLSVL.